Listed below are T cell receptor beta chains from one sample, sequenced in a study of identifying expanded T cells in peripheral blood. The repertoire was sequenced with immunoSEQ multiplex PCR; TCRdb's copy has only in-frame clones and lacks some. This table has tens of thousands of clones, about 88% appearing once. Sequenced: blood. The receptors derive from a person between 18 and 75 years old in good health. Both conserved end residues are part of each CDR3. The D gene is left open where the match is weak. The size entry is marked missing in some rows and otherwise reads once, few, many or a size class.

d_gene,j_gene,abundance,v_gene,CDR3aa,CDR3nt
-,TRBJ1-2,-,TRBV2,CASREGRANYGYTF,TGTGCCAGCAGGGAAGGACGAGCTAACTATGGCTACACCTTC
-,TRBJ2-3,-,TRBV13,CASSIQLAATDTQYF,TGTGCCAGCAGCATACAACTCGCCGCCACAGATACGCAGTATTTT
TRBD1,TRBJ1-1,-,TRBV7-9,CASRRQGGMNTEAFF,TGTGCCAGCAGACGACAGGGGGGGATGAACACTGAAGCTTTCTTT
-,TRBJ1-6,few,TRBV11-3,CASSSGPNNSPLHF,TGTGCCAGCAGCTCTGGACCGAACAATTCACCCCTCCACTTT
TRBD1,TRBJ1-3,-,TRBV5-4,CASSSRDRDYSGNTIYF,TGTGCCAGCAGCTCCCGGGACAGGGATTACTCTGGAAACACCATATATTTT
-,TRBJ1-3,-,TRBV9,CASSSSSGNTIYF,TGTGCCAGCAGCTCATCCTCTGGAAACACCATATATTTT
TRBD1,TRBJ1-2,once,TRBV5-1,CASSLATGGDYGYTF,TGCGCCAGCAGCTTGGCAACAGGGGGCGACTATGGCTACACCTTC
-,TRBJ1-4,-,TRBV7-8,CASGERVFATNEKLFF,TGTGCCAGCGGGGAGCGAGTATTCGCAACTAATGAAAAACTGTTTTTT
TRBD1,TRBJ1-1,-,TRBV6-5,CASKSTGTGGTEAFF,TGTGCCAGCAAATCCACCGGGACAGGGGGCACTGAAGCTTTCTTT
-,TRBJ1-2,-,TRBV11-1,CASSQSGYGYTF,TGTGCCAGCAGCCAATCAGGCTACGGCTACACCTTC
TRBD1,TRBJ2-1,-,TRBV19,CASTLTDRLGLGQFF,TGTGCCAGTACTCTAACGGACAGGTTGGGGCTCGGGCAGTTCTTC
TRBD1,TRBJ2-5,-,TRBV4-3,CASSQSDRGERIQYF,TGCGCCAGCAGCCAGTCCGACAGGGGAGAGAGGATCCAGTACTTC
TRBD1,TRBJ1-1,-,TRBV19,CASLPRTGTEAFF,TGTGCCAGTTTGCCCAGGACAGGCACTGAAGCTTTCTTT
TRBD1,TRBJ1-4,once,TRBV5-1,CASRAGGSNEKLFF,TGCGCCAGCAGAGCAGGGGGCTCTAATGAAAAACTGTTTTTT
-,TRBJ1-1,once,TRBV2,CASRAPRRFAEAFF,TGTGCCAGCAGAGCCCCGAGGAGGTTCGCTGAAGCTTTCTTT
TRBD2,TRBJ2-1,-,TRBV15,CATSAGLAAYNEQFF,TGTGCCACCAGCGCCGGACTAGCGGCTTACAATGAGCAGTTCTTC
-,TRBJ1-4,once,TRBV6-1,CASSEPIRRELFF,TGTGCCAGCAGTGAACCCATAAGGAGAGAACTGTTTTTT
-,TRBJ1-1,-,TRBV2,CASISTGMNTEAFF,TGTGCCAGCATCTCAACAGGGATGAACACTGAAGCTTTCTTT
-,TRBJ1-2,-,TRBV6-5,CASWGDDYGYTF,TGTGCCAGTTGGGGTGACGACTATGGCTACACCTTC
-,TRBJ1-2,-,TRBV19,CASSTLDNYGYTF,TGTGCCAGTAGTACATTAGATAACTATGGCTACACCTTC
-,TRBJ1-2,-,TRBV30,CAWSVRGYYGYTF,TGTGCCTGGAGTGTACGGGGCTACTATGGCTACACCTTC
-,TRBJ1-2,-,TRBV6-6,CASSSGDTNYGYTF,TGTGCCAGCAGTTCAGGGGATACTAACTATGGCTACACCTTC
-,TRBJ2-7,once,TRBV5-5,CASSPGTTYEQYF,TGTGCCAGCAGCCCTGGAACCACCTACGAGCAGTACTTC
-,TRBJ2-3,-,TRBV6-4,CASSDSGRAGDTQYF,TGTGCCAGCAGTGACTCTGGCAGGGCGGGAGATACGCAGTATTTT
-,TRBJ2-5,-,TRBV20-1,CSASKGVTQYF,TGCAGTGCATCAAAAGGAGTCACCCAGTACTTC
TRBD1,TRBJ2-5,-,TRBV7-3,CASSPTPGQQETQYF,TGTGCCAGCAGCCCTACCCCGGGACAGCAAGAGACCCAGTACTTC
-,TRBJ1-1,-,TRBV11-3,CASSVPVETEAFF,TGTGCCAGCAGCGTTCCGGTGGAGACTGAAGCTTTCTTT
-,TRBJ1-6,few,TRBV2,CASHGSKDNSPLHF,TGTGCCAGCCACGGGAGTAAGGATAATTCACCCCTCCACTTT
-,TRBJ1-5,-,TRBV19,CASSTRDASNQPQHF,TGTGCCAGTAGTACCCGGGACGCTAGCAATCAGCCCCAGCATTTT
TRBD2,TRBJ2-2,-,TRBV19,CAGTGRDTGELFF,TGTGCCGGGACGGGGAGGGACACCGGGGAGCTGTTTTTT
-,TRBJ1-1,-,TRBV7-3,CASSSGPGRIIFF,TGTGCCAGCAGCTCCGGGCCCGGGCGCATTATATTCTTT
TRBD1,TRBJ1-1,-,TRBV29-1,CSAALTGGRLEAFF,TGCAGCGCGGCTCTCACAGGGGGAAGGCTCGAAGCTTTCTTT
-,TRBJ2-7,-,TRBV7-2,CASSFGQGYEQYF,TGTGCCAGCAGCTTTGGGCAGGGGTACGAGCAGTACTTC
-,TRBJ2-7,-,TRBV5-1,CASSLGAGMGEQYF,TGCGCCAGCAGCTTGGGAGCAGGGATGGGCGAGCAGTACTTC
-,TRBJ1-5,once,TRBV2,CASKSRQDHQPQHF,TGTGCCAGCAAGTCGAGGCAGGATCACCAGCCCCAGCATTTT
-,TRBJ2-1,-,TRBV30,CAWVNTKEQFF,TGTGCCTGGGTTAACACGAAAGAGCAGTTCTTC
TRBD2,TRBJ2-5,-,TRBV27,CASSSTALAGGVGETQYF,TGTGCCAGCAGCTCCACCGCACTAGCGGGGGGGGTAGGGGAGACCCAGTACTTC
TRBD1,TRBJ1-5,-,TRBV25-1,CASSGTGTGNNQPQHF,TGTGCCAGCTCCGGAACCGGGACAGGAAACAATCAGCCCCAGCATTTT
-,TRBJ2-5,-,TRBV9,CASSVLYDSAQYF,TGTGCCAGCAGCGTTTTGTACGACAGTGCCCAGTACTTC
TRBD1,TRBJ1-1,-,TRBV4-1,CASSQNRGEAFF,TGCGCCAGCAGCCAAAACAGGGGTGAAGCTTTCTTT
TRBD1,TRBJ1-1,-,TRBV29-1,CSVEERRVTGGSGVLTEAFF,TGCAGCGTTGAAGAGAGGCGTGTGACAGGGGGCTCCGGGGTGCTAACTGAAGCTTTCTTT
-,TRBJ1-3,-,TRBV20-1,CSAAGGTIYF,TGCAGTGCTGCTGGGGGCACCATATATTTT
-,TRBJ1-2,-,TRBV29-1,CSVVDEGGHYGYTF,TGCAGCGTTGTAGATGAAGGAGGGCACTATGGCTACACCTTC
TRBD1,TRBJ2-2,-,TRBV7-9,CASSLGQLNTGELFF,TGTGCCAGCAGCTTGGGACAGCTGAACACCGGGGAGCTGTTTTTT
TRBD1,TRBJ1-2,-,TRBV2,CASSEGGTGASNYGYTF,TGTGCCAGCAGTGAGGGGGGGACAGGGGCCTCTAACTATGGCTACACCTTC
TRBD1,TRBJ1-1,-,TRBV2,CASRYDRVGDTEAFF,TGTGCCAGCAGATATGACAGGGTTGGCGACACTGAAGCTTTCTTT
TRBD2,TRBJ2-1,-,TRBV2,CASSPGLAGGLSEQFF,TGTGCCAGCAGTCCGGGACTAGCGGGGGGGCTGAGTGAGCAGTTCTTC
TRBD1,TRBJ1-4,-,TRBV6-5,CASSPGGSTNEKLFF,TGTGCCAGCAGCCCAGGGGGCAGCACTAATGAAAAACTGTTTTTT
-,TRBJ2-7,-,TRBV10-1,CASSDLGQGYEQYF,TGCGCCAGCAGTGATTTGGGGCAGGGCTACGAGCAGTACTTC
-,TRBJ1-5,-,TRBV27,CASSLQGRNQPQHF,TGTGCCAGCAGTTTACAGGGCCGCAATCAGCCCCAGCATTTT